The 25 T cell receptor beta chains below come from one sample, sequenced in a study of cytomegalovirus exposure and HLA in healthy donors. The study ran its PCR with 60 Vbeta and 13 Jbeta primers. Assay used: immunoSEQ multiplex PCR; TCRdb lists only in-frame clones, some missing. The top ten hold 1.5% to 2% of the sample, which has about 190,000 clones, around 90% seen once. The sample taken for sequencing was PBMCs. All receptors derive from a woman younger than 35 in good health and CMV-seronegative.

The chain uses TRBV11-2 and TRBJ2-1, with a possible D match to TRBD2 (6 bases). Deletions cut 5 bases from V and 1 base from J, with 15 bases between. The CDR3 is 16 amino acids. CDR1 SGHAT and CDR2 FQNNGV come from the germline V gene. This CDR3 is CASSPPTSRSYNEQFF. CDR3 DNA sequence: TGTGCCAGCAGCCCCCCGACTAGTCGGTCCTACAATGAGCAGTTCTTC.

V is TRBV9 and J is TRBJ2-1; 10 bases agree with TRBD2. The V gene's germline CDR1 is SGDLS and CDR2 YYNGEE. Trimming cost V 0 bases and J 8 bases; bases outside gene matches: 8. There are 16 residues in the CDR3. In DNA form, the CDR3 reads TGTGCCAGCAGCGTAGCAGCGGGGGGGCTCTCCCATGAGCAGTTCTTC. It codes for CASSVAAGGLSHEQFF.

The genes are TRBV4-3 and TRBJ2-1, with D possibly TRBD1 on 6 matching bases. Germline loops: CDR1 LGHNA, CDR2 YSLEER. This CDR3 has 14 amino acids. The ends were cut back, 3 bases at V and 1 base at J, with 7 bases in the middle. DNA for the CDR3: TGCGCCAGCAGCCAGGGACAATCCTACAATGAGCAGTTCTTC. Protein sequence: CASSQGQSYNEQFF.

The table lists this clone with a count of one. The chain recombines TRBV19 with TRBJ2-1; TRBD2 aligns across 9 bases. CDR1 is LNHDA, CDR2 SQIVND, per germline (reference sequence). V gave up 3 bases and J gave up 2 bases; unmatched junction bases: 11. This CDR3 region has 18 residues. Here the CDR3 reads CASSIPAGGPLTYNEQFF. The CDR3 DNA is TGTGCCAGTAGTATTCCAGCGGGGGGACCTCTTACCTACAATGAGCAGTTCTTC.

V usage is TRBV6-4 and J usage is TRBJ2-3; 11 bases match TRBD2. The germline gives CDR1 MRHNA, CDR2 SNTAGT. V was clipped by 4 bases and J by 6 bases; unmatched bases: 6. The CDR3 totals 15 residues. CDR3 in amino acids: CASSVLAGGPDTQYF. The CDR3 nucleotides are TGTGCCAGCAGTGTTCTAGCGGGAGGACCTGATACGCAGTATTTT.

The rearrangement links TRBV15 to TRBJ2-5, with 9 positions matching TRBD1. Unmatched junction bases numbered 8, after V lost 4 bases and J lost 5 bases. This CDR3 spans 15 amino acids. Germline values: CDR1 LNHNV, CDR2 YYDKDF (reference sequence). The CDR3 coding sequence is TGTGCCACCAGCACCGGGACAGGGTCAGGTGAGACCCAGTACTTC. Its translation is CATSTGTGSGETQYF. The variable domain in full, completed from reference TRBV15 and TRBJ2-5, reads DAMVIQNPRYQVTQFGKPVTLSCSQTLNHNVMYWYQQKSSQAPKLLFHYYDKDFNNEADTPDNFQSRRPNTSFCFLDIRSPGLGDTAMYLCATSTGTGSGETQYFGPGTRLLVL.

J is TRBJ2-7 and V is TRBV28; 11 nucleotides align to TRBD2. The CDR3 has 14 residues. The germline V gene has CDR1 MDHEN and CDR2 SYDVKM. V dropped 4 bases and J dropped 5; count of bases not matched to a gene: 4. CDR3 DNA sequence: TGTGCCAGCAGTTCTCTAGCGGGGGGTCACGAGCAGTACTTC. Its translation: CASSSLAGGHEQYF.

This sequence joins TRBV9 and TRBJ2-1; a possible D gene is TRBD2 (5 bases). Germline loops: CDR1 SGDLS, CDR2 YYNGEE. The CDR3 covers 13 residues. V shed 2 bases and J shed 3 bases, with 6 bases lying between them. CDR3: CASSVTNYNEQFF. The DNA of the CDR3 is TGTGCCAGCAGCGTGACTAACTACAATGAGCAGTTCTTC.

This chain uses TRBV4-2 with TRBJ1-6; the D is unclear. The CDR3 is 15 amino acids. The V gene's germline CDR1 is LGHNA and CDR2 YNFKEQ. Trimming took off 1 base at V and 4 bases at J, with 8 bases between the two ends. CDR3 nucleotides: TGTGCCAGCAGCCAAGGCAGCGGGTATAATTCACCCCTCCACTTT. Its protein is CASSQGSGYNSPLHF.

The J gene is TRBJ2-1, the V gene TRBV19; 11 nucleotides line up with TRBD1. V gave up 1 base and J gave up 7 bases; unmatched junction bases: 3. The germline CDR1 and CDR2 sequences are LNHDA and SQIVND (reference sequence). There are 15 residues in the CDR3. CDR3 nucleotides: TGTGCCAGTAGTATAGGGGACAGGGGGGGGAATGAGCAGTTCTTC. As protein: CASSIGDRGGNEQFF.

Here the CDR3 reads CASWGLAGEQYF. In DNA form, the CDR3 reads TGTGCCAGCTGGGGACTAGCGGGCGAGCAGTACTTC. V usage is TRBV27 and J usage is TRBJ2-7; 12 bases match TRBD2. CDR3 length: 12 residues. With 8 bases clipped from V and 6 bases from J, the junction kept 2 bases outside the gene matches. Germline V CDR1 and CDR2: MNHEY, SMNVEV (reference sequence).

For this clone: The junction departs from germline at one end; a sequencing error may be responsible. The chain is built from TRBV13 and TRBJ2-1; 13 bases align to TRBD2. The germline V gene encodes CDR1 PRHDT and CDR2 FYEKMQ (reference sequence). The CDR3 is 18 residues long. The CDR3 here is CASSLGGLAGLSYNEQFF. For the CDR3, the DNA is TGTGCCAGCAGCCTAGGGGGACTAGCGGGACTCTCCTACAATGAGCAGTTCTTC.

CDR3 DNA: TGTGCCAGCACCCAGGGTACTGAAGCTTTCTTT. It encodes CASTQGTEAFF. The chain carries TRBV6-5 and TRBJ1-1; D is possibly TRBD1 (5 bases). Per the germline V gene, CDR1 is MNHEY and CDR2 is SVGAGI. The CDR3 consists of 11 residues. V dropped 7 bases and J dropped 5 bases, with 8 bases sitting between them.

The chain couples TRBV9 to TRBJ2-7, with 9 bases lining up with TRBD2. CDR3 length equals 14 residues. The trim removed 1 base at V and 6 bases at J, leaving 5 bases unmatched. Per the germline V gene, CDR1 is SGDLS and CDR2 is YYNGEE. In DNA, the CDR3 is TGTGCCAGCAGCGTAATAGCGGGAGCTGCCGAGCAGTACTTC. Encoded protein: CASSVIAGAAEQYF.

This rearrangement joins TRBV30 to TRBJ1-5; a weak D match, TRBD1 (5 bases). V was trimmed by 2 bases and J by 1 base, leaving 6 bases between them. CDR3 length: 13 residues. Germline assignment: CDR1 GTSNPN and CDR2 SVGIG (reference sequence). CDR3 sequence: CAWSKGSNQPQHF. CDR3 in DNA: TGTGCCTGGAGTAAGGGGAGCAATCAGCCCCAGCATTTT.

This chain joins TRBV19 and TRBJ1-2, with D possibly TRBD1 on 5 matching bases. The germline V gene encodes CDR1 LNHDA and CDR2 SQIVND (reference sequence). V was cut by 7 bases and J by 3 bases, with 21 bases left in between. CDR3 length equals 16 residues. For the CDR3, the DNA is TGTGCCAGTAACCCGGGACTTCTGCTTTGGGACTATGGCTACACCTTC. The encoded protein is CASNPGLLLWDYGYTF.

The V call is TRBV27, the J call TRBJ1-6; a possible D gene is TRBD1 (6 bases). The CDR3 is 17 residues long. Germline CDR1 reads MNHEY; CDR2 reads SMNVEV (reference sequence). The germline V and J ends were trimmed by 0 bases and 3 bases, with 12 bases remaining between them. CDR3 sequence: CASSLSKGGDYNSPLHF. DNA of the CDR3: TGTGCCAGCAGTTTATCGAAAGGGGGAGACTATAATTCACCCCTCCACTTT.

This sequence joins TRBV2 and TRBJ2-2; D remains ambiguous. The CDR3 consists of 11 residues. Trimming shortened V by 8 bases and J by 4 bases, and 5 bases separated the two germline ends. The germline gives CDR1 SNHLY, CDR2 FYNNEI. For the CDR3, the DNA is TGTGCCAGCCGTCTCACCGGGGAGCTGTTTTTT. Translation gives CASRLTGELFF. The variable domain in full, with the rest retrieved from reference TRBV2 and TRBJ2-2, is EPEVTQTPSHQVTQMGQEVILRCVPISNHLYFYWYRQILGQKVEFLVSFYNNEISEKSEIFDDQFSVERPDGSNFTLKIRSTKLEDSAMYFCASRLTGELFFGEGSRLTVL.

The V gene is TRBV25-1, the J gene TRBJ2-7; TRBD1 might be the D (7 bases). The CDR3 sequence is 13 residues long. Germline V gene data show CDR1 as MGHDK and CDR2 as SYGVNS. Trimming removed 4 bases at V and 4 bases at J, with 11 bases between. The CDR3 nucleotides read TGTGCCAGCAGTGTGACAGGGACTTACGAGCAGTACTTC. Protein: CASSVTGTYEQYF.

This chain links TRBV7-8 with TRBJ1-2, with 12 nucleotides matching TRBD1. Per germline, CDR1 SGHVS and CDR2 FQNEAQ. CDR3 length equals 21 residues. J was trimmed by 5 bases and V by 0 bases; bases with no gene match: 19. CDR3 DNA sequence: TGTGCCAGCAGCTTAGCGGGACAGGGGGCGAGTTGGGCCCCAGGGGTTTATGGCTACACCTTC. Translating it yields CASSLAGQGASWAPGVYGYTF.

V usage is TRBV10-3 and J usage is TRBJ2-1, with TRBD2 matching over 14 bases. The germline V gene has CDR1 ENHRY and CDR2 SYGVKD. The CDR3 spans 14 residues. After removal of 10 bases from V and 7 bases from J, the junction contained 6 bases not matched to a gene. CDR3 residues: CATGLAGGKNEQFF. The CDR3 nucleotides read TGTGCCACCGGACTAGCGGGAGGTAAGAATGAGCAGTTCTTC.

V usage is TRBV18 and J usage is TRBJ2-7, with TRBD1 identical over 11 bases. Losses at the gene ends were 2 bases for V and 5 bases for J; bases not matched to a gene: 8. This CDR3 is built from 16 residues. Germline-derived CDR1 and CDR2 are KGHSH and LQKENI. CDR3: CASSPSGTGGVHEQYF. DNA of the CDR3: TGTGCCAGCTCACCATCTGGGACAGGGGGAGTCCACGAGCAGTACTTC.

In this sample, this clone turned up a few times. The chain links TRBV28 to TRBJ1-5; a weak D match, TRBD1 (6 bases). The CDR3 is 17 residues long. The V gene's germline CDR1 is MDHEN and CDR2 SYDVKM. With 5 bases removed from V and 2 bases from J, the gap between germline ends came to 19 bases. CDR3 residues: CASSALQLSGGNQPQHF. The CDR3 DNA reads TGTGCCAGCAGTGCGCTACAGTTGTCAGGGGGCAATCAGCCCCAGCATTTT.

The V gene is TRBV29-1, the J gene TRBJ2-5, with a possible D match to TRBD1 (6 bases). This CDR3 has 13 residues. Germline CDR1 SQVTM, CDR2 ANQGSEA. V was clipped by 8 bases and J by 1 base, with 14 bases between them. CDR3 protein: CSTRDTVQETQYF. The CDR3 nucleotides read TGCAGCACCCGGGACACCGTCCAAGAGACCCAGTACTTC.

The rearrangement links TRBV4-1 to TRBJ2-7; the D is unclear. The germline V gene has CDR1 MGHRA and CDR2 YSYEKL. The CDR3 runs 12 residues. The V gene lost 4 bases and the J gene lost 1 base, with 5 bases spanning the gap. The CDR3 coding sequence is TGCGCCAGCAGCCCCCCGTCCTACGAGCAGTACTTC. This sequence encodes CASSPPSYEQYF.